The 3 T cell receptor beta chains below come from one sample, sequenced in a study of blood T cell repertoires in COVID-19. Sequenced by immunoSEQ multiplex PCR; TCRdb stores in-frame clones only, minus some. Seen here are 50,000 to 70,000 clones, 70% to 85% observed once, and the top ten hold about 15%. Sequencing was done on a sample of peripheral blood. These receptors were taken from a man aged 70 or older with active COVID-19.

The chain links TRBV6-2 or TRBV6-3 to TRBJ2-7; 7 bases fit TRBD1. CDR1 is MNHEY, CDR2 SVGEGT, per germline. The CDR3 has 16 amino acids. The V segment lost 0 bases and the J segment 2 bases; nucleotides outside the gene matches: 7. CDR3 DNA sequence: TGTGCCAGCAGTTACTCGGGACAGAAACTTACCTACGAGCAGTACTTC. This encodes CASSYSGQKLTYEQYF.

This chain links TRBV12-3 or TRBV12-4 with TRBJ2-7, with a weak D call TRBD1 (5 bases). The germline V and J ends were trimmed by 6 bases and 7 bases, with 16 bases remaining between them. The CDR3 has 13 amino acids. The CDR3 sequence: CASRVKGREEQYF. In DNA, the CDR3 is TGTGCCAGCAGGGTAAAGGGGCGAGAAGAGCAGTACTTC.

This clone appeared a single time. The chain joins TRBV5-1 to TRBJ2-3, with a tentative D call TRBD2 (6 bases). Germline loops: CDR1 SGHRS, CDR2 YFSETQ. This CDR3 is built from 15 residues. V shed 0 bases and J shed 3 bases, with 11 bases lying between them. CDR3 sequence: CASSLGEAGTDTQYF. In DNA, the CDR3 is TGCGCCAGCAGCTTGGGGGAGGCCGGAACAGATACGCAGTATTTT.